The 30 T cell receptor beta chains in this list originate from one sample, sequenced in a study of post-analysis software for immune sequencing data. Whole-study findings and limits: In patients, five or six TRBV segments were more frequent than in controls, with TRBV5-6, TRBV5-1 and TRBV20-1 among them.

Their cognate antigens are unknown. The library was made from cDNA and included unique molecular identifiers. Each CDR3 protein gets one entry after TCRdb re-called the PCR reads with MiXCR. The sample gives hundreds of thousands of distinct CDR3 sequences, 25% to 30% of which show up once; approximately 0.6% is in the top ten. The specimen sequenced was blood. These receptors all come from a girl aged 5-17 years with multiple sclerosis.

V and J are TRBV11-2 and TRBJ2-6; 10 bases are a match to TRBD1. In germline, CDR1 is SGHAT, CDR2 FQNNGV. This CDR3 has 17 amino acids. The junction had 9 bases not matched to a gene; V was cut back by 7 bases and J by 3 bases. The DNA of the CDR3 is TGTGCCAGCACCATGACAGGGGGCCTGGGTGGGGCCAACGTCCTGACTTTC. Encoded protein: CASTMTGGLGGANVLTF.

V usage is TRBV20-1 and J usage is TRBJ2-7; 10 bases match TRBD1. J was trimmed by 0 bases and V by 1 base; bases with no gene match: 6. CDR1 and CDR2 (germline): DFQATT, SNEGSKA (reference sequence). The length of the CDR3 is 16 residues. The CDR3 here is CSARVPGTGVSYEQYF. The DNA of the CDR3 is TGCAGTGCTAGAGTCCCCGGGACAGGGGTCTCCTACGAGCAGTACTTC.

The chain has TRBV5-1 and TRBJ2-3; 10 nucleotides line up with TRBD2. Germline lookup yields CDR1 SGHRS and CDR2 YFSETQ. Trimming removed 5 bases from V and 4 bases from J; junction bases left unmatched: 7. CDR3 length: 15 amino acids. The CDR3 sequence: CASRPAGGTADTQYF. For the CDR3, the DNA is TGCGCCAGCAGGCCAGCGGGGGGGACAGCAGATACGCAGTATTTT.

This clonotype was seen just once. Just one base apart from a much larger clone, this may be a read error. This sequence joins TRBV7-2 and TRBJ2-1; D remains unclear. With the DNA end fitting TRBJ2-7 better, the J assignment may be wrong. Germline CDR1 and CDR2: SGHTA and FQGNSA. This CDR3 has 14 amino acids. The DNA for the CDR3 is TGTGCCAGCAGCCCCCCTCGGACGTACAATGAGCAGTACTTC. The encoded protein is CASSPPRTYNEQYF.

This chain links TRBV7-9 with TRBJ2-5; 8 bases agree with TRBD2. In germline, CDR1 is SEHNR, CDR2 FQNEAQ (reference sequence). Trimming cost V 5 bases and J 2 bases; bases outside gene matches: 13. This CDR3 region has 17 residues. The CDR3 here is CASSPGLSAGEQETQYF. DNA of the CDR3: TGTGCCAGCAGCCCCGGACTTTCAGCGGGGGAGCAAGAGACCCAGTACTTC.

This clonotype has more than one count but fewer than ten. The CDR3 coding sequence is TGCAGCGTTGAACGGACAGGGGGCAGAGGAGAGACCCAGTACTTC. Encoded protein: CSVERTGGRGETQYF. This chain links TRBV29-1 with TRBJ2-5; 11 bases fit TRBD1. The CDR3 is 15 amino acids. The V and J ends lost 2 bases and 4 bases, in that order; junction bases with no gene match: 6. Germline CDR1 SQVTM, CDR2 ANQGSEA.

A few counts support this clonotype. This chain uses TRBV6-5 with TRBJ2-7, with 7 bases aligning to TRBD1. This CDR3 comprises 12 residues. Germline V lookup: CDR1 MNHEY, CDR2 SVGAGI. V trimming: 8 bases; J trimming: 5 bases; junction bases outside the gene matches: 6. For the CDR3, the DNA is TGTGCCAGCGGACAGGTTGGCAACGAGCAGTACTTC. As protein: CASGQVGNEQYF.

CDR3 coding DNA: TGTGCCAGCAGTGACTCGGGTCCATTCTACGAGCAGTACTTC. It encodes CASSDSGPFYEQYF. The V gene is TRBV25-1, the J gene TRBJ2-7; unclear D gene. CDR3 size: 14 residues. Trimming cost V 3 bases and J 3 bases, with 12 bases left between them. Looked up from germline, CDR1 is MGHDK and CDR2 is SYGVNS.

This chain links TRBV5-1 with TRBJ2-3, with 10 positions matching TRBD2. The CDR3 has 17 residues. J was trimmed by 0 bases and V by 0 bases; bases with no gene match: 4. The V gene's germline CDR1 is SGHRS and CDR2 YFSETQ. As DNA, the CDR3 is TGCGCCAGCAGCTTGGCTAGCGGGGGTGCTAGCACAGATACGCAGTATTTT. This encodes CASSLASGGASTDTQYF.

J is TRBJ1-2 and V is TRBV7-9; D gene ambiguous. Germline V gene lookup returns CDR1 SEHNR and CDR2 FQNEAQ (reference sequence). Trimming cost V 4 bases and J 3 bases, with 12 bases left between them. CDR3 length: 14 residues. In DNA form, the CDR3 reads TGTGCCAGCAGCTCAGGTGTAGGGCACTATGGCTACACCTTC. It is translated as CASSSGVGHYGYTF. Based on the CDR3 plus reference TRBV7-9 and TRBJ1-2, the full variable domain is DTGVSQNPRHKITKRGQNVTFRCDPISEHNRLYWYRQTLGQGPEFLTYFQNEAQLEKSRLLSDRFSAERPKGSFSTLEIQRTEQGDSAMYLCASSSGVGHYGYTFGSGTRLTVV.

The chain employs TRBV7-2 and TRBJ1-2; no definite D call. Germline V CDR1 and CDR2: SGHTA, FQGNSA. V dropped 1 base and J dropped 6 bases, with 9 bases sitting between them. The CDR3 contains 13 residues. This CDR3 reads CASSLGSIDGYTF. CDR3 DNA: TGTGCCAGCAGCTTAGGGTCCATCGATGGCTACACCTTC.

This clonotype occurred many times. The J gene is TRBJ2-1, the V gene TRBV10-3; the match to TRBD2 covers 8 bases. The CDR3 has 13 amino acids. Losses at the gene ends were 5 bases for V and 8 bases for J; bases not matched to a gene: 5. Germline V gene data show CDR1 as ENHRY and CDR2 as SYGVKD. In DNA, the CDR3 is TGTGCCATCAGTCACAGCGGGGGTGATGAGCAGTTCTTC. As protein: CAISHSGGDEQFF.

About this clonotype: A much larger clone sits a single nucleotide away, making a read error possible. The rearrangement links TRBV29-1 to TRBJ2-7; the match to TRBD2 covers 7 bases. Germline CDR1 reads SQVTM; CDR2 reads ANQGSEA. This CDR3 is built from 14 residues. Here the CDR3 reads CSVCRTGGSYKQYF. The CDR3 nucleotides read TGCAGCGTTTGCCGAACGGGAGGATCCTACAAGCAGTACTTC.

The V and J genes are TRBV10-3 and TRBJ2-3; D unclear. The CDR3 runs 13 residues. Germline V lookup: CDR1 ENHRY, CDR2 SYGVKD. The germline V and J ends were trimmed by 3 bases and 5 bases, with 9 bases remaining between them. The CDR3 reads CAISEGWGDTQYF. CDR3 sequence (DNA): TGTGCCATCAGTGAAGGGTGGGGAGATACGCAGTATTTT.

The CDR3 nucleotides read TGTGCCAGCAGTTCCCCAAGGGGGGGATTTTACAATGAGCAGTTCTTC. This encodes CASSSPRGGFYNEQFF. The V call is TRBV27, the J call TRBJ2-1, with a tentative D call TRBD2 (7 bases). This CDR3 is 16 amino acids long. Germline V gene sequence: CDR1 MNHEY, CDR2 SMNVEV (reference sequence). V lost 4 bases, J lost 4 bases, and 17 bases lay in between.

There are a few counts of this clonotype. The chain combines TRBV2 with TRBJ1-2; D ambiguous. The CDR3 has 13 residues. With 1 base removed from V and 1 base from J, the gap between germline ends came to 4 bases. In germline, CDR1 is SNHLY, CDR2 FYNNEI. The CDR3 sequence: CASSEGVNYGYTF. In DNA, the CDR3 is TGTGCCAGCAGTGAAGGGGTTAACTATGGCTACACCTTC. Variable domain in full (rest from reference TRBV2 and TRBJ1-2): EPEVTQTPSHQVTQMGQEVILRCVPISNHLYFYWYRQILGQKVEFLVSFYNNEISEKSEIFDDQFSVERPDGSNFTLKIRSTKLEDSAMYFCASSEGVNYGYTFGSGTRLTVV.

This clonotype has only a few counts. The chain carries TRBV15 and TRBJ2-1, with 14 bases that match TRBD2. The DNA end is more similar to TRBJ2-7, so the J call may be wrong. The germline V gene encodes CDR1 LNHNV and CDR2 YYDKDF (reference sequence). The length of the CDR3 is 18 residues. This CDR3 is CATSTTSGRARSYNEQYF. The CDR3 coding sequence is TGTGCCACCAGCACGACTAGCGGGAGGGCCCGCTCCTACAATGAGCAGTACTTC.

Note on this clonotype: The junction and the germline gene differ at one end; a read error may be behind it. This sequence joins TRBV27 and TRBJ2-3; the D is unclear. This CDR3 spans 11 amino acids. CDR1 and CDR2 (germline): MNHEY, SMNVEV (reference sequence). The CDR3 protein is CTSSSTDTQYF. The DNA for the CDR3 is TGTACCAGCAGTTCAACAGATACGCAGTATTTT.

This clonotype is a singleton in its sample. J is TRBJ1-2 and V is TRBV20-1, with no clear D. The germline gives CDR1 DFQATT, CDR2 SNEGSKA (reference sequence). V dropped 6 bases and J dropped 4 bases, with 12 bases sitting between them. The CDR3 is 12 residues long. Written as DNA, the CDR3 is TGCAGTGCCGTTGAGGCAGTCTATGGCTACACCTTC. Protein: CSAVEAVYGYTF.

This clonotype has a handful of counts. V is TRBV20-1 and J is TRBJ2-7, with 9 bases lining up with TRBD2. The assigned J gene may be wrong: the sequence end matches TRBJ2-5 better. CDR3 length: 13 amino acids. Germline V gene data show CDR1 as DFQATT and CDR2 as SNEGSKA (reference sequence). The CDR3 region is CSARGSGRETQYF. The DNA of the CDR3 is TGCAGTGCTAGGGGCAGCGGGAGGGAGACCCAGTACTTC.

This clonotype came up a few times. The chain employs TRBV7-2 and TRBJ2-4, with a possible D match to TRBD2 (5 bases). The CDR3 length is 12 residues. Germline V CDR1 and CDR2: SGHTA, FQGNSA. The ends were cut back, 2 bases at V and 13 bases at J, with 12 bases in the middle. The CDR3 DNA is TGTGCCAGCAGCTTATCGGCGGGCCCACAGTACTTC. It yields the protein CASSLSAGPQYF.

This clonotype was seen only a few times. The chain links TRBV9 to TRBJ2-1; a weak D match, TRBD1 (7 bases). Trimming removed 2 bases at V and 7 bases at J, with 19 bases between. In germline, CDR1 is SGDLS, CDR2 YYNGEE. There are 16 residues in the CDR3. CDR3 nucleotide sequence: TGTGCCAGCAGCGTGGGGCCAGGGGGGCAAAGGAATGAGCAGTTCTTC. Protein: CASSVGPGGQRNEQFF.

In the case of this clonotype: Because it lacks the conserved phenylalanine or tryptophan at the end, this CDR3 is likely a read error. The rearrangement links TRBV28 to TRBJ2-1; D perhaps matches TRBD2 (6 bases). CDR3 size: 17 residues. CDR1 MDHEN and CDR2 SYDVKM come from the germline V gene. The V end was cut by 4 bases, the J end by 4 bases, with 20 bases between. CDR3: CASSSPFGRDLYNEQFY. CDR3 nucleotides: TGTGCCAGCAGTTCCCCCTTCGGGAGAGACCTTTACAATGAGCAGTTCTAC.

The CDR3 reads CASSQGYPNTGELFF. CDR3 DNA: TGCGCCAGCAGCCAGGGGTACCCGAACACCGGGGAGCTGTTTTTT. The chain employs TRBV5-1 and TRBJ2-2; possible D gene TRBD1, 6 bases. Looked up from germline, CDR1 is SGHRS and CDR2 is YFSETQ. Trimming pared 4 bases from V and 0 bases from J, leaving 10 bases between. The CDR3 extends over 15 amino acids.

CDR3 DNA sequence: TGTGCCAGCAGTTACTCGGGGACAGGAGAGACCCAGTACTTC. Its translation: CASSYSGTGETQYF. This chain links TRBV6-5 with TRBJ2-5; 8 nucleotides line up with TRBD1. Germline V gene data show CDR1 as MNHEY and CDR2 as SVGAGI. V lost 0 bases, J lost 4 bases, and 1 base stayed unmatched. The CDR3 covers 14 residues.

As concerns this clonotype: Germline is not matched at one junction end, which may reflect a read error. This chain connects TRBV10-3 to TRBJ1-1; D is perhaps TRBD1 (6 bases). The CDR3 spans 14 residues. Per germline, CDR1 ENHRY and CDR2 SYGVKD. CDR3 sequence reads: CATLGAGMNTEAFF. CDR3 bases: TGTGCCACCCTGGGGGCAGGAATGAACACCGAAGCTTTCTTT.

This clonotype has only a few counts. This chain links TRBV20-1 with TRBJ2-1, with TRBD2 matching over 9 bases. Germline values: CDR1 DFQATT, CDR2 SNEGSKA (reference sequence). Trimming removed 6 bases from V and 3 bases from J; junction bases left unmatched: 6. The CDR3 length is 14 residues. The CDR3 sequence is CSAHRLAVYNEQFF. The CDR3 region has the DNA TGCAGTGCCCATAGACTAGCGGTCTACAATGAGCAGTTCTTC.

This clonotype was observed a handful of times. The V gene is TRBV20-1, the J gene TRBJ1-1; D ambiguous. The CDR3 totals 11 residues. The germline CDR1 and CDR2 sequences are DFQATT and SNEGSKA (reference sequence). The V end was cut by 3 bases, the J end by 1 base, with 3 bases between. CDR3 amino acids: CSASGNTEAFF. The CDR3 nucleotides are TGCAGTGCTAGCGGGAACACTGAAGCTTTCTTT.

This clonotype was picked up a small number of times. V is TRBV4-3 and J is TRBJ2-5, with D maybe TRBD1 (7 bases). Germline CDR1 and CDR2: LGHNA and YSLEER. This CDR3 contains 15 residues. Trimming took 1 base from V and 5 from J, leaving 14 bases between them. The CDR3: CASSQGQGSGETQYF. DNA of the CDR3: TGCGCCAGCAGCCAAGGACAGGGAAGCGGGGAGACCCAGTACTTC.

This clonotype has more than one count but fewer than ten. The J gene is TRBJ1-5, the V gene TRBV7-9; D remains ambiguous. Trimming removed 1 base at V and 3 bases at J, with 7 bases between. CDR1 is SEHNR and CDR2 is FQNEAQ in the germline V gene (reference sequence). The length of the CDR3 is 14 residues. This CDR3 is CASSLGGNNQPQHF. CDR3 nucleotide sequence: TGTGCCAGCAGCTTAGGCGGAAACAATCAGCCCCAGCATTTT.